A single sample is the source of the 28 T cell receptor beta chains below, sequenced in a study of post-analysis software for immune sequencing data. The TCR beta cDNA libraries carried unique molecular identifiers. MiXCR, run by TCRdb on the PCR reads, gives a single entry per CDR3 protein. The profile shows 450,000 to 650,000 distinct CDR3 sequences, roughly 47% of them singletons. Study-level points and caveats: A few TRBV segments appeared more often in patients than in controls, and TRBV5-6, TRBV5-1 and TRBV20-1 were among these.

The antigens these receptors bind are not known. The sequencing input was blood. The receptors originated from a girl between 5 and 17 years old with multiple sclerosis.

This clonotype has more than one count but fewer than ten. The chain carries TRBV10-3 and TRBJ2-5; D possibly uses TRBD1 or TRBD2 (5 bases each). CDR3 length: 12 residues. Trimming stripped 2 bases from V and 9 bases from J, with 10 bases between. CDR1 and CDR2 (germline): ENHRY, SYGVKD. For the CDR3, the DNA is TGTGCCATCAGTGAGGGGGCGGAGGCCCAGTACTTC. It specifies CAISEGAEAQYF.

This clonotype occurred a few times. This chain joins TRBV7-6 and TRBJ2-5, with a tentative D call TRBD2 (7 bases). The length of the CDR3 is 13 residues. Trimming took 9 bases from V and 6 from J, leaving 17 bases between them. CDR1 and CDR2 (germline): SGHVS, FNYEAQ. The CDR3 sequence is CASGGADIKTQYF. CDR3 DNA: TGTGCCAGTGGGGGGGCCGATATAAAGACCCAGTACTTC.

The chain carries TRBV9 and TRBJ2-5; D gene uncertain. The CDR3 extends over 15 amino acids. V lost 0 bases and J 3 bases, leaving 12 bases between the germline ends. Germline V gives CDR1 SGDLS, CDR2 YYNGEE. The CDR3 loop reads CASSVEIREEETQYF. In nucleotides, the CDR3 is TGTGCCAGCAGCGTAGAAATAAGGGAAGAAGAGACCCAGTACTTC. Combining the CDR3 with reference TRBV9 and TRBJ2-5 gives the whole variable domain DSGVTQTPKHLITATGQRVTLRCSPRSGDLSVYWYQQSLDQGLQFLIQYYNGEERAKGNILERFSAQQFPDLHSELNLSSLELGDSALYFCASSVEIREEETQYFGPGTRLLVL.

This sequence joins TRBV24-1 and TRBJ1-2; D is unresolved. The CDR3 runs to 12 residues. The V gene's germline CDR1 is KGHDR and CDR2 SFDVKD. V shed 4 bases and J shed 4 bases, with 6 bases lying between them. The CDR3 nucleotides read TGTGCCACCAGTGACCGGATCTATGGCTACACCTTC. Translating it yields CATSDRIYGYTF.

The genes are TRBV12-3 or TRBV12-4 and TRBJ2-7, with 10 bases lining up with TRBD2. CDR3 size: 15 residues. Germline trimming cut 5 bases from V and 0 bases from J; bases unmatched to any gene: 4. This CDR3 is CASSQTSGLSYEQYF. The CDR3 nucleotides are TGTGCCAGCAGTCAGACTAGCGGGCTCTCCTACGAGCAGTACTTC.

The J gene is TRBJ2-4, the V gene TRBV5-1; D perhaps matches TRBD2 (6 bases). The CDR3 has 18 amino acids. The V gene's germline CDR1 is SGHRS and CDR2 YFSETQ. Trimming took 2 bases from V and 7 from J, leaving 25 bases between them. The CDR3 region has the DNA TGCGCCAGCAGCTTACGGCGGCTTACGGGATCGGGGGACAACATTCAGTACTTC. Its protein is CASSLRRLTGSGDNIQYF. The variable domain in full, completed from reference TRBV5-1 and TRBJ2-4, reads KAGVTQTPRYLIKTRGQQVTLSCSPISGHRSVSWYQQTPGQGLQFLFEYFSETQRNKGNFPGRFSGRQFSNSRSEMNVSTLELGDSALYLCASSLRRLTGSGDNIQYFGAGTRLSVL.

This clonotype came up once. This rearrangement joins TRBV7-2 to TRBJ2-3; TRBD2 might be the D (5 bases). The germline CDR1 and CDR2 sequences are SGHTA and FQGNSA. The V end lost 1 base, the J end lost 1 base, and 9 bases lay between the germline ends. The CDR3 is made up of 15 amino acids. As DNA, the CDR3 is TGTGCCAGCAGCTTAGGGGCGCGGGGCACAGATACGCAGTATTTT. Protein sequence: CASSLGARGTDTQYF.

This clonotype showed up just once. The gene calls are TRBV12-3 or TRBV12-4 and TRBJ2-7; D might be TRBD1 or TRBD2, each matching 5 bases. Trimming left V 5 bases short and J 0 bases short, with 14 bases between. CDR3 size: 15 residues. CDR3 nucleotide sequence: TGTGCCAGCAGTCCCCGGGGCGGACACTCCTACGAGCAGTACTTC. Its translation is CASSPRGGHSYEQYF.

This sequence joins TRBV6-5 and TRBJ2-1, with 8 bases matching TRBD2. V lost 1 base and J lost 6; bases outside the gene matches: 8. The germline gives CDR1 MNHEY, CDR2 SVGAGI. The CDR3 contains 16 residues. CDR3 nucleotide sequence: TGTGCCAGCAGTTACTTCCCCGGGACTAGTACCAATGAGCAGTTCTTC. Translated, it gives CASSYFPGTSTNEQFF.

About this clonotype: An end of the junction differs from the germline gene, which may be a read error. This chain joins TRBV6-5 and TRBJ2-7, with 10 bases matching TRBD1. The germline CDR1 and CDR2 sequences are MNHEY and SVGAGI. CDR3 length: 15 residues. Here the CDR3 reads CTSSYEGTGVYEQYF. The CDR3, as DNA: TGTACCAGCAGTTACGAGGGGACAGGGGTCTACGAGCAGTACTTC.

The chain has TRBV10-2 and TRBJ2-1, with 8 bases matching TRBD1. CDR3 length: 14 amino acids. V trimming: 7 bases; J trimming: 8 bases; junction bases outside the gene matches: 10. Germline-derived CDR1 and CDR2 are WSHSY and SAAADI. DNA of the CDR3: TGCGCCAGCAAGAGACACGACAGGGGTGATGAGCAGTTCTTC. Protein: CASKRHDRGDEQFF.

The chain carries TRBV29-1 and TRBJ1-3; weak D call: TRBD1 (6 bases). V lost 7 bases and J 4 bases, leaving 17 bases between the germline ends. The germline CDR1 and CDR2 sequences are SQVTM and ANQGSEA. The CDR3 spans 14 residues. CDR3 residues: CSAARRGKGNTIYF. The CDR3 bases are TGCAGCGCTGCCCGCAGGGGCAAGGGAAACACCATATATTTT.

This rearrangement joins TRBV12-3 or TRBV12-4 to TRBJ2-1, with D possibly TRBD2 on 6 matching bases. There are 12 residues in the CDR3. Trimming cost V 1 base and J 10 bases, with 8 bases left between them. For the CDR3, the DNA is TGTGCCAGCAGTTTAGGGCTAGCGGAGCAGTTCTTC. This sequence encodes CASSLGLAEQFF.

This clonotype came up a few times. The chain couples TRBV10-3 to TRBJ2-7; 7 positions agree with TRBD2. V shed 0 bases, J shed 5 bases, and the junction held 7 bases outside the gene matches. Germline V CDR1 and CDR2: ENHRY, SYGVKD. The CDR3 extends over 15 amino acids. The CDR3 DNA reads TGTGCCATCAGTGAGTCGGGAGCGGGGATCGACGAGCAGTACTTC. Its translation: CAISESGAGIDEQYF.

In its sample, this clonotype was seen a few times. The genes are TRBV18 and TRBJ2-1; D is ambiguous. This CDR3 is 14 amino acids long. Per the germline V gene, CDR1 is KGHSH and CDR2 is LQKENI. Trimming pared 2 bases from V and 4 bases from J, leaving 9 bases between. CDR3 amino acids: CASSPGEVYNEQFF. The CDR3 coding sequence is TGTGCCAGCTCACCAGGGGAAGTGTACAATGAGCAGTTCTTC.

The rearrangement joins TRBV10-3 to TRBJ2-1; D remains unclear. CDR3 length: 11 amino acids. V was clipped by 8 bases and J by 10 bases, with 12 bases between them. Germline CDR1 reads ENHRY; CDR2 reads SYGVKD. The CDR3 region is CAIADRREQFF. The CDR3, as DNA: TGTGCCATCGCGGACCGTCGCGAGCAGTTCTTC.

The chain links TRBV20-1 to TRBJ1-1; D gene unclear. CDR1 is DFQATT and CDR2 is SNEGSKA in the germline V gene (reference sequence). The CDR3 is 12 residues long. V lost 5 bases to trimming and J lost 0 bases, with 7 bases between them. Here the CDR3 DNA reads TGCAGTGCTGGTCGGCTGAACACTGAAGCTTTCTTT. It translates to CSAGRLNTEAFF.

Only a few counts were recorded for this clonotype. The chain couples TRBV12-3 or TRBV12-4 to TRBJ2-1; D not certain. Deletions cut 8 bases from V and 0 bases from J, with 14 bases between. The CDR3 extends over 15 amino acids. This chain's CDR3 is CASRVDDSSYNEQFF. DNA for the CDR3: TGTGCCAGCCGAGTAGATGATAGCTCCTACAATGAGCAGTTCTTC.

In its sample, this clonotype was seen a few times. The chain joins TRBV25-1 to TRBJ2-1; D unclear. The CDR3 extends over 14 amino acids. The germline V gene encodes CDR1 MGHDK and CDR2 SYGVNS. Trimming cost V 7 bases and J 5 bases, with 15 bases left between them. The CDR3 sequence is CASKGLGRNNEQFF. CDR3 nucleotides: TGTGCCAGCAAAGGCCTCGGACGGAACAATGAGCAGTTCTTC. Drawing the rest from reference TRBV25-1 and TRBJ2-1, the complete variable domain is EADIYQTPRYLVIGTGKKITLECSQTMGHDKMYWYQQDPGMELHLIHYSYGVNSTEKGDLSSESTVSRIRTEHFPLTLESARPSHTSQYLCASKGLGRNNEQFFGPGTRLTVL.

The chain carries TRBV29-1 and TRBJ1-2; D is uncertain. The CDR3 is 14 amino acids. From germline, CDR1 is SQVTM and CDR2 ANQGSEA. Trimming stripped 5 bases from V and 4 bases from J, with 17 bases between. The CDR3 nucleotides read TGCAGCGTTTGGGAGGGCTCTAAGACCTATGGCTACACCTTC. This sequence encodes CSVWEGSKTYGYTF.

This clonotype was recorded a few times. The chain is built from TRBV30 and TRBJ2-7, with TRBD1 matching over 8 bases. The CDR3 covers 11 residues. V shed 7 bases and J 5 bases; nucleotides not matched to a gene: 4. Looked up from germline, CDR1 is GTSNPN and CDR2 is SVGIG (reference sequence). DNA for the CDR3: TGTGCCTTATACAGGGGGAACGAGCAGTACTTC. It codes for CALYRGNEQYF.

In this sample, this clonotype turned up a few times. The chain links TRBV7-9 to TRBJ2-6, with 11 bases aligning to TRBD1. The CDR3 covers 19 residues. The germline gives CDR1 SEHNR, CDR2 FQNEAQ (reference sequence). The V gene end was trimmed by 6 bases and the J gene end by 4 bases; junction bases not matched to a gene: 14. In DNA form, the CDR3 reads TGTGCCAGCAGTAAAGCCTTGGGACAGGGGGTGACCGGGGCCAACGTCCTGACTTTC. It is translated as CASSKALGQGVTGANVLTF.

This clonotype turned up a few times. V usage is TRBV4-1 and J usage is TRBJ2-1; D unresolved. Germline-derived CDR1 and CDR2 are MGHRA and YSYEKL. The length of the CDR3 is 16 residues. Trimming took 0 bases from V and 0 from J, leaving 9 bases between them. In nucleotides, the CDR3 is TGCGCCAGCAGCCAAGAAAGGCAGAGCTCCTACAATGAGCAGTTCTTC. It is translated as CASSQERQSSYNEQFF.

This clonotype is a singleton in its sample. V is TRBV4-1 and J is TRBJ1-5, with D perhaps TRBD1 (6 bases). V dropped 1 base and J dropped 7 bases, with 11 bases sitting between them. CDR3 length: 14 amino acids. Germline V CDR1 and CDR2: MGHRA, YSYEKL. CDR3 residues: CASSQGQGLQPQHF. Here the CDR3 DNA reads TGCGCCAGCAGCCAAGGGCAGGGGTTGCAGCCCCAGCATTTT.

Details on this clonotype: The junction and the germline gene differ at one end; a read error may be behind it. V gene TRBV12-3 or TRBV12-4 combines with J gene TRBJ2-3, with unresolved D. The CDR3 totals 14 residues. The CDR3 here is CASSSRSSADTQYF. CDR3 nucleotide sequence: TGCGCCAGCAGCTCCCGCAGCAGCGCAGATACGCAGTATTTT.

This clonotype was found a few times. V and J are TRBV12-3 or TRBV12-4 and TRBJ2-5; TRBD1 aligns across 10 bases. The CDR3 contains 14 residues. Trimming cost V 6 bases and J 7 bases; bases outside gene matches: 8. The chain's CDR3 is CASSGTGVFGTQYF. In DNA form, the CDR3 reads TGTGCCAGCAGCGGGACAGGGGTGTTCGGGACCCAGTACTTC.

V gene TRBV4-2 combines with J gene TRBJ2-5; perhaps TRBD1 as D (6 bases). V lost 3 bases, J lost 5 bases, and 16 bases lay in between. The V gene's germline CDR1 is LGHNA and CDR2 YNFKEQ. CDR3 length equals 15 residues. The CDR3 DNA follows: TGTGCCAGCAGCCACGCTGGGGGCTCAAAGGAGACCCAGTACTTC. Protein sequence: CASSHAGGSKETQYF.

This clonotype has more than one count but fewer than ten. The rearrangement uses TRBV20-1 and TRBJ1-4; TRBD1 matches at 11 bases. CDR1 is DFQATT and CDR2 is SNEGSKA in the germline V gene (reference sequence). After removal of 1 base from V and 8 bases from J, the junction contained 3 bases not matched to a gene. CDR3 length: 14 amino acids. The CDR3 nucleotides read TGCAGTGCTAGAGGGACAGGGGGCCAAGAAAAACTGTTTTTT. As protein: CSARGTGGQEKLFF.